The clone carrying this T cell receptor beta chain showed up just a few times. Its antigen is undetermined. The CDR3 has 14 residues. Per germline, CDR1 DFQATT and CDR2 SNEGSKA (reference sequence). The V and J ends lost 3 bases and 0 bases respectively, with 9 bases between them. This entry is derived from a study of T cell repertoires in cytomegalovirus infection. Across the study: The public TCR beta signatures pointed to both CMV infection and matching HLA type. Study observations and caveats: Public TCR beta family frequency separated CMV-and-HLA carriers, including in an independent cohort. Within the response measured ex vivo, HLA-C-restricted CMV-specific TCR beta clonotypes were dominant.

TCRdb reprocessed the reads via MiXCR and lists one record per CDR3 protein. The profile shows about 240,000 distinct CDR3 sequences, under 8.5% of them singletons. Sequencing was carried out using PBMCs. The chain has TRBV20-1 and TRBJ1-5; D may be TRBD1 (5 bases). The sequence derives from a human donor in good health (CMV status not recorded). Some clones in this sample may be carry-over from other donors' samples. The CDR3 DNA sequence: TGCAGTGCTAGGGGGGGAGTTAGCAATCAGCCCCAGCATTTT. It yields the protein CSARGGVSNQPQHF.